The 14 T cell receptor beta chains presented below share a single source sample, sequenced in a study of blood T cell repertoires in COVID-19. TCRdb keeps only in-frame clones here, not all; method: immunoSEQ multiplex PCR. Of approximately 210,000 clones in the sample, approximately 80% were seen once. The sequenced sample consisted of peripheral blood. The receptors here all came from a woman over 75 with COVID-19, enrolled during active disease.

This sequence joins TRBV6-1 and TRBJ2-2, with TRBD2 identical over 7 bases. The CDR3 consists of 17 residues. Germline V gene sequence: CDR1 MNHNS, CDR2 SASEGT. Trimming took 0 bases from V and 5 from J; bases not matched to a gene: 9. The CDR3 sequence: CASSEALGGGPTGELFF. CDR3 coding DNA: TGTGCCAGCAGTGAAGCTTTAGGCGGGGGACCAACCGGGGAGCTGTTTTTT.

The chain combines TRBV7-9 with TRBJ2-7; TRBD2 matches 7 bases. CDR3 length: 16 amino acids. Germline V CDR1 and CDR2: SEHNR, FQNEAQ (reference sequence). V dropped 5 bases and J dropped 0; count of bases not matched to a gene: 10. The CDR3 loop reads CASSDAAGIVSYEQYF. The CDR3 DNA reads TGTGCCAGCAGCGACGCAGCGGGGATAGTCTCCTACGAGCAGTACTTC.

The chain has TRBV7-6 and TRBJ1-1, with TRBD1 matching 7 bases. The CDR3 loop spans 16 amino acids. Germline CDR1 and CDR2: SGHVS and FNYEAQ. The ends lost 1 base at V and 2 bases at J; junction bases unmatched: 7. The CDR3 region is CASSLEQGSLNTEAFF. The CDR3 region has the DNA TGTGCCAGCAGCTTAGAACAGGGGTCCCTTAACACTGAAGCTTTCTTT.

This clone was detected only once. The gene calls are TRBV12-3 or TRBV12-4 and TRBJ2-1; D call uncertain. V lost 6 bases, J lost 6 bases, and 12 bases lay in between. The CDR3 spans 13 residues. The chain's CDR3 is CASSPSARNEQFF. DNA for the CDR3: TGTGCCAGCAGCCCTTCAGCGCGCAATGAGCAGTTCTTC.

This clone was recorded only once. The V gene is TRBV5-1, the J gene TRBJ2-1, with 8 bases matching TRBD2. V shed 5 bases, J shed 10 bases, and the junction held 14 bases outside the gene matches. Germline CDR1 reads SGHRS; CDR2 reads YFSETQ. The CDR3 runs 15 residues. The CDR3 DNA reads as TGCGCCAGCAGAACCGGGACTAGAACCATGGGGGAGCAGTTCTTC. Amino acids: CASRTGTRTMGEQFF.

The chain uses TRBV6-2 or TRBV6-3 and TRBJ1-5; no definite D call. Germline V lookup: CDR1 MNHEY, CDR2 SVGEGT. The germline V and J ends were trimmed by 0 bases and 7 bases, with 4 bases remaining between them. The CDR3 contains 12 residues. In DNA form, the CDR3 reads TGTGCCAGCAGTTACTCAGCCCAGCCCCAGCATTTT. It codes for CASSYSAQPQHF.

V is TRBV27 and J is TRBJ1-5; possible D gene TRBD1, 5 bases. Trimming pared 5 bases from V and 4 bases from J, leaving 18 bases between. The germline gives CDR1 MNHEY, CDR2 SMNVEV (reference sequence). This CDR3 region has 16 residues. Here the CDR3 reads CASSPAGTSLNQPQHF. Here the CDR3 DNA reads TGTGCCAGCAGTCCCGCAGGGACTTCGTTGAATCAGCCCCAGCATTTT.

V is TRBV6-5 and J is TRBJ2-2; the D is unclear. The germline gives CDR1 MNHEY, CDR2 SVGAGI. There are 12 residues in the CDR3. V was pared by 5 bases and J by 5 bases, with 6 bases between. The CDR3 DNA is TGTGCCAGCAGTCTTCTAACCGGGGAGCTGTTTTTT. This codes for CASSLLTGELFF.

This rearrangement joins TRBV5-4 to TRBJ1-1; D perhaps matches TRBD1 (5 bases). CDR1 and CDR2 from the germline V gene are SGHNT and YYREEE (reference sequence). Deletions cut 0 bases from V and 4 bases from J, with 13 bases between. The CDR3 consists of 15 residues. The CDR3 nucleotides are TGTGCCAGCAGCTTGGCCGGGGGGGAGGGCACTGAAGCTTTCTTT. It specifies CASSLAGGEGTEAFF.

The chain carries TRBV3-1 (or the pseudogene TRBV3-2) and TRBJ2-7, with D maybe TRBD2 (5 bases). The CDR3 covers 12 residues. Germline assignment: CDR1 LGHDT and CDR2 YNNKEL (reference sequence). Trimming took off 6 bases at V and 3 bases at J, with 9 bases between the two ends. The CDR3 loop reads CASRRGHYEQYF. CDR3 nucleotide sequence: TGTGCCAGCAGAAGAGGGCACTACGAGCAGTACTTC.

The CDR3 region has the DNA TGTGCCAGCTCACCAGACATTAGATCACCCCTCCACTTT. Residues: CASSPDIRSPLHF. V usage is TRBV18 and J usage is TRBJ1-6; D is unclear. This CDR3 comprises 13 residues. V dropped 2 bases and J dropped 10 bases, with 9 bases sitting between them. Looked up from germline, CDR1 is KGHSH and CDR2 is LQKENI.

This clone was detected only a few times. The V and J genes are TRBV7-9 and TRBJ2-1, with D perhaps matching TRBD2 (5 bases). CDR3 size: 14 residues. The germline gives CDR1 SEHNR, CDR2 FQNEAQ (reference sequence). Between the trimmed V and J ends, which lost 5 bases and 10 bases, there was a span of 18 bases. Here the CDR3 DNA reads TGTGCCAGCAGCCGCCGCAGAGGGTTAGGGGAGCAGTTCTTC. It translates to CASSRRRGLGEQFF. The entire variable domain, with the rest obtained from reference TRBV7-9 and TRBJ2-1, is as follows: DTGVSQNPRHKITKRGQNVTFRCDPISEHNRLYWYRQTLGQGPEFLTYFQNEAQLEKSRLLSDRFSAERPKGSFSTLEIQRTEQGDSAMYLCASSRRRGLGEQFFGPGTRLTVL.

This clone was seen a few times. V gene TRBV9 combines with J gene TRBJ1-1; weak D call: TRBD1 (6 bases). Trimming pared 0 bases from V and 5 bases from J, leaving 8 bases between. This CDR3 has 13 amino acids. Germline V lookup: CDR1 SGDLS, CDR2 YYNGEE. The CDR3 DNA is TGTGCCAGCAGCGTAGGTACAGGGACTGAAGCTTTCTTT. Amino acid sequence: CASSVGTGTEAFF. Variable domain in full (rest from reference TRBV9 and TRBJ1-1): DSGVTQTPKHLITATGQRVTLRCSPRSGDLSVYWYQQSLDQGLQFLIQYYNGEERAKGNILERFSAQQFPDLHSELNLSSLELGDSALYFCASSVGTGTEAFFGQGTRLTVV.

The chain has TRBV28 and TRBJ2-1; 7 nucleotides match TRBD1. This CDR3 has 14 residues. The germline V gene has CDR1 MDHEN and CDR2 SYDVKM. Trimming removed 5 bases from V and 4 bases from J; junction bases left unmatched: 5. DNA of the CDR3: TGTGCCAGCAGTCCCGGACAGGTGTACAATGAGCAGTTCTTC. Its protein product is CASSPGQVYNEQFF.